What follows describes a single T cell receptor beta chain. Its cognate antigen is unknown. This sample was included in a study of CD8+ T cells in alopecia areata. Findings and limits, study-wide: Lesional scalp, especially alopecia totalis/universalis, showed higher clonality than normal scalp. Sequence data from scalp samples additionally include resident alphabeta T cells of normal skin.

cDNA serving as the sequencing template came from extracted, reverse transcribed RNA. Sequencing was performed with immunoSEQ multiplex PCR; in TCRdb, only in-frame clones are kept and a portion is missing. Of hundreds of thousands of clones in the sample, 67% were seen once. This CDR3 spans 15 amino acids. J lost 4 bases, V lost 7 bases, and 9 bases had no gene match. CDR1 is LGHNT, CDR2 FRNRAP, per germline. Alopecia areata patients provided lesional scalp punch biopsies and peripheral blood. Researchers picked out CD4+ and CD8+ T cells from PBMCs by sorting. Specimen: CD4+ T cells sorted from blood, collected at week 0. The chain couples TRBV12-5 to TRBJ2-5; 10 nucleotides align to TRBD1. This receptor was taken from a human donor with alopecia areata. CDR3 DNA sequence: TGTGCTAGTGTCCCCGGGACAGGGGCCAGAGAGACCCAGTACTTC. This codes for CASVPGTGARETQYF.